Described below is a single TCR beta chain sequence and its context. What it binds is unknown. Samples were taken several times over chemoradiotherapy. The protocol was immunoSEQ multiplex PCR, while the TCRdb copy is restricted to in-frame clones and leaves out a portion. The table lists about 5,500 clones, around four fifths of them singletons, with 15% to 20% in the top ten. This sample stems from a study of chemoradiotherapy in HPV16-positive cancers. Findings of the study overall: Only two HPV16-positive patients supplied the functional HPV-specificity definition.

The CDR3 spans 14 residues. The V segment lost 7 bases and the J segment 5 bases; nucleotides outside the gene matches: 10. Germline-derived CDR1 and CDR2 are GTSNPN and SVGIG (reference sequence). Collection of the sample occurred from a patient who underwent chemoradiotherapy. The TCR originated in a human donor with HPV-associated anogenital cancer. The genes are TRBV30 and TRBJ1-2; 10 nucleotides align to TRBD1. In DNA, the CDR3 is TGTGCCTTAGCGACAGGGGGCTGGGGGTATGGCTACACCTTC. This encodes CALATGGWGYGYTF.